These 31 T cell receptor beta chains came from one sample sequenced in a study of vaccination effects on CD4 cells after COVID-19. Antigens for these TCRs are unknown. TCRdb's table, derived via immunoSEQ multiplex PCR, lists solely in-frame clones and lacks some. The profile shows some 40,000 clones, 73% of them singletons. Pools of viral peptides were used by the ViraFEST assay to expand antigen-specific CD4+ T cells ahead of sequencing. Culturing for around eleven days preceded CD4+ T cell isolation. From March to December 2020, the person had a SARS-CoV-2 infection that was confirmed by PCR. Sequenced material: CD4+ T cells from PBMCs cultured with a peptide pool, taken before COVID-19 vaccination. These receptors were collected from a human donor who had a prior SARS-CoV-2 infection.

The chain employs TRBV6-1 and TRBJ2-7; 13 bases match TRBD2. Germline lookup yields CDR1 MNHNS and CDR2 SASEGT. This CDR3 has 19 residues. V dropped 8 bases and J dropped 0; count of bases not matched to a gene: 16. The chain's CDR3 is CASRVTHGLAGVSSYEQYF. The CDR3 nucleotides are TGTGCCAGCCGTGTCACCCATGGACTAGCGGGAGTCTCCTCCTACGAGCAGTACTTC.

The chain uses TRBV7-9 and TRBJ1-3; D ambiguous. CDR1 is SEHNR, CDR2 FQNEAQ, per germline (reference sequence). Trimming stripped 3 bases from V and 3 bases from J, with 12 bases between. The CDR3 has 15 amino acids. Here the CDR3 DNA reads TGTGCCAGCAGCTTGGGCCTTGAATTTGGAAACACCATATATTTT. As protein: CASSLGLEFGNTIYF.

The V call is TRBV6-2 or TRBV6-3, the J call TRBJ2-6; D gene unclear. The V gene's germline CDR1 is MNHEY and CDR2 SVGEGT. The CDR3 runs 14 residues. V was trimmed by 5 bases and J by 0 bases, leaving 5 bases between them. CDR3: CASSRTSGANVLTF. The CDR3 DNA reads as TGTGCCAGCAGTCGAACCTCTGGGGCCAACGTCCTGACTTTC.

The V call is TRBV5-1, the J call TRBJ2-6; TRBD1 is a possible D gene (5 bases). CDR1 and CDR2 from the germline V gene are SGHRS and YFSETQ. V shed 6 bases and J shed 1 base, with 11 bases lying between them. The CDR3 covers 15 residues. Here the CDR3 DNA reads TGCGCCAGCAACTCCGACAGATCTGGGGCCAACGTCCTGACTTTC. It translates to CASNSDRSGANVLTF.

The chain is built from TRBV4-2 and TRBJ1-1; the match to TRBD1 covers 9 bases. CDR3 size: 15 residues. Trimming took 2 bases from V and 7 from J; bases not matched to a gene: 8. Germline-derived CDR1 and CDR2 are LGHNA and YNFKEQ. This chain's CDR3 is CASSQRWDRAFEAFF. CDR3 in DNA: TGTGCCAGCAGCCAAAGGTGGGACAGGGCTTTTGAAGCTTTCTTT.

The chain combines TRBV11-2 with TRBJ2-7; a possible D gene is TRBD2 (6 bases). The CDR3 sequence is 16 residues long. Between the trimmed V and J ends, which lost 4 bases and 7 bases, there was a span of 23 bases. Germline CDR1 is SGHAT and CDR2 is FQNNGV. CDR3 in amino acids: CASSYPYLAEGWEQYF. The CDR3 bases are TGTGCCAGCAGCTACCCATATTTAGCGGAGGGATGGGAGCAGTACTTC.

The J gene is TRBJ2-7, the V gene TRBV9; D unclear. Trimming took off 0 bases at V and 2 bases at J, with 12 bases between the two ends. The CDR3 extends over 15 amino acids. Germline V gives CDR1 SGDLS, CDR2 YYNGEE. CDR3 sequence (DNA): TGTGCCAGCAGCGTAGAGGGCTCAGCCCCCTACGAGCAGTACTTC. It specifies CASSVEGSAPYEQYF.

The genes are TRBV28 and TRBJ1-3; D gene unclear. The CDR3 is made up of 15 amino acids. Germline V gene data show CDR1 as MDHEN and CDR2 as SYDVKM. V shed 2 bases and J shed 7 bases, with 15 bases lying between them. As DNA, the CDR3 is TGTGCCAGCAGTTTAGGGAGGAGGAACTTGAACACCATATATTTT. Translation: CASSLGRRNLNTIYF.

CDR3 protein: CASSSSGGEDTGELFF. The CDR3 coding sequence is TGTGCCAGCAGCTCCAGTGGAGGGGAGGACACCGGGGAGCTGTTTTTT. This chain links TRBV13 with TRBJ2-2; possibly TRBD2 for D (6 bases). The germline V and J ends were trimmed by 4 bases and 3 bases, with 15 bases remaining between them. The CDR3 extends over 16 amino acids. The germline CDR1 and CDR2 sequences are PRHDT and FYEKMQ (reference sequence).

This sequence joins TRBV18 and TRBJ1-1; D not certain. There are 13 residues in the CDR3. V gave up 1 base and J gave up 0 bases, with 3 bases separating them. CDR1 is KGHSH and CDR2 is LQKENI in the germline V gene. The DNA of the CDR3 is TGTGCCAGCTCACCACAGTTGAACACTGAAGCTTTCTTT. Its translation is CASSPQLNTEAFF.

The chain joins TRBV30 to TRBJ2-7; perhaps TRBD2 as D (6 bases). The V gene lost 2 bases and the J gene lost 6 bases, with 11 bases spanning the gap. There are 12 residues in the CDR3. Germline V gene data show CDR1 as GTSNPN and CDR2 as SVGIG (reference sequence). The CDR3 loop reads CAWSFPAGEQYF. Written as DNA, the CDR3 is TGTGCCTGGAGTTTTCCAGCGGGCGAGCAGTACTTC. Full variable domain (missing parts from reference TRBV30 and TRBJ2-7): SQTIHQWPATLVQPVGSPLSLECTVEGTSNPNLYWYRQAAGRGLQLLFYSVGIGQISSEVPQNLSASRPQDRQFILSSKKLLLSDSGFYLCAWSFPAGEQYFGPGTRLTVT.

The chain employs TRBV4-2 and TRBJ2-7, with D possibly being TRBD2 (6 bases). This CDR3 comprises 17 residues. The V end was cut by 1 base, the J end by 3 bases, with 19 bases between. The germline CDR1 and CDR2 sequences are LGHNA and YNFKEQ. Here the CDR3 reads CASSQGPVSGDGYEQYF. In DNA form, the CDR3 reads TGTGCCAGCAGCCAAGGGCCGGTCTCGGGGGATGGCTACGAGCAGTACTTC.

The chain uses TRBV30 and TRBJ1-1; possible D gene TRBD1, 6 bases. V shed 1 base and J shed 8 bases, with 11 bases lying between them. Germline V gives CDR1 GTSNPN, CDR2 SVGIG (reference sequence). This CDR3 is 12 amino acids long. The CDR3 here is CAWSEGQPEAFF. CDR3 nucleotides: TGTGCCTGGAGTGAGGGACAACCAGAAGCTTTCTTT.

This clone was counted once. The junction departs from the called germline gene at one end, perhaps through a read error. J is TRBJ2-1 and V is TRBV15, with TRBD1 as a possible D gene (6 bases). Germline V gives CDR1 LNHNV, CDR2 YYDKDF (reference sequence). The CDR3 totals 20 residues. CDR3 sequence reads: CATGRDGWGKGVSSYNEQFF. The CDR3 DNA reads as TGTGCCACCGGCAGAGATGGTTGGGGCAAGGGGGTATCCTCCTACAATGAGCAGTTCTTC. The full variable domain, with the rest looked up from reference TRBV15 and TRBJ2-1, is DAMVIQNPRYQVTQFGKPVTLSCSQTLNHNVMYWYQQKSSQAPKLLFHYYDKDFNNEADTPDNFQSRRPNTSFCFLDIRSPGLGDTAMYLCATGRDGWGKGVSSYNEQFFGPGTRLTVL.

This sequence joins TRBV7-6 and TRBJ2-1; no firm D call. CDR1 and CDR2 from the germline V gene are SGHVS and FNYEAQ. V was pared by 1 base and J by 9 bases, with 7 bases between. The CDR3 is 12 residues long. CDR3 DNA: TGTGCCAGCAGCTTAGGTGGCGGTGAGCAGTTCTTC. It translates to CASSLGGGEQFF.

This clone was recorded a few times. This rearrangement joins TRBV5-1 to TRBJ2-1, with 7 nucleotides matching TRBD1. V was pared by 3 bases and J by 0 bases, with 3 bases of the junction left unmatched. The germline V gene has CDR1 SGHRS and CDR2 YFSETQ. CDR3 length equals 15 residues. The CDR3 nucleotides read TGCGCCAGCAGCTGGGGACAGTTCTCCTACAATGAGCAGTTCTTC. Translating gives CASSWGQFSYNEQFF.

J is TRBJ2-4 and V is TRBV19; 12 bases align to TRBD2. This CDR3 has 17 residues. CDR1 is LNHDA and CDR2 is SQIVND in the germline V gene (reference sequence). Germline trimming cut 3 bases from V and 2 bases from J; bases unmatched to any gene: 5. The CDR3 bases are TGTGCCAGTAGTATTCAGGGGACTAGCGGGCCCAAAAACATTCAGTACTTC. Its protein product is CASSIQGTSGPKNIQYF.

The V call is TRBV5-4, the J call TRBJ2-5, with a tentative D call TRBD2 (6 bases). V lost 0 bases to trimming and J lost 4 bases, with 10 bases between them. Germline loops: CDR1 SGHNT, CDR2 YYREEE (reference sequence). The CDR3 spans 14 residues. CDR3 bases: TGTGCCAGCAGCTTGGGGGAGGTCAGAGAGACCCAGTACTTC. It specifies CASSLGEVRETQYF.

CDR3 nucleotide sequence: TGTGCCAGCAGTAACCGGGACAGGGGCCGCTACGAGCAGTACTTC. This sequence encodes CASSNRDRGRYEQYF. The V call is TRBV6-5, the J call TRBJ2-7; 10 bases map to TRBD1. CDR3 length: 15 residues. V lost 5 bases and J lost 3; bases outside the gene matches: 7. The V gene's germline CDR1 is MNHEY and CDR2 SVGAGI.

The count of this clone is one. In DNA form, the CDR3 reads TGTGCCAGCAGCACAGATAGTGGGCGCTGGAATGAGCAGTTCTTC. Translating it yields CASSTDSGRWNEQFF. The V and J genes are TRBV7-2 and TRBJ2-1; no reliable D call. The germline CDR1 and CDR2 sequences are SGHTA and FQGNSA. The CDR3 totals 15 residues. Deletions cut 5 bases from V and 7 bases from J, with 18 bases between.

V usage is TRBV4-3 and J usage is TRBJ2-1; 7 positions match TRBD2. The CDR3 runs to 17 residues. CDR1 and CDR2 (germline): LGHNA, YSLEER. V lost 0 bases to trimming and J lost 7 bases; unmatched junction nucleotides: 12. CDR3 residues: CASSQDWGEGLLNEQFF. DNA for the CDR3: TGCGCCAGCAGCCAAGATTGGGGGGAGGGCCTCTTGAATGAGCAGTTCTTC.

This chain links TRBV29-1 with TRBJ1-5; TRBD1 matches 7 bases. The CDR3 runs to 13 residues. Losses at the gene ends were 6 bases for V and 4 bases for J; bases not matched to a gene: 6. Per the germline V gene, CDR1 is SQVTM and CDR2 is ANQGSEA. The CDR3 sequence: CSVQQGNNQPQHF. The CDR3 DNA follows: TGCAGCGTCCAACAGGGGAATAATCAGCCCCAGCATTTT. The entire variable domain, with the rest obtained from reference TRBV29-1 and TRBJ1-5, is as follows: SAVISQKPSRDICQRGTSLTIQCQVDSQVTMMFWYRQQPGQSLTLIATANQGSEATYESGFVIDKFPISRPNLTFSTLTVSNMSPEDSSIYLCSVQQGNNQPQHFGDGTRLSIL.

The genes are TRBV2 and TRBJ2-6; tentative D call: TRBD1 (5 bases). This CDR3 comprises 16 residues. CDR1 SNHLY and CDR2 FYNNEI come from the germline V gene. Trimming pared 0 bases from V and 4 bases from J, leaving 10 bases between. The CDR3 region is CASSEARTPGANVLTF. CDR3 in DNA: TGTGCCAGCAGTGAAGCGAGGACACCCGGGGCCAACGTCCTGACTTTC. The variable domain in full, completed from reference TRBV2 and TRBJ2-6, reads EPEVTQTPSHQVTQMGQEVILRCVPISNHLYFYWYRQILGQKVEFLVSFYNNEISEKSEIFDDQFSVERPDGSNFTLKIRSTKLEDSAMYFCASSEARTPGANVLTFGAGSRLTVL.

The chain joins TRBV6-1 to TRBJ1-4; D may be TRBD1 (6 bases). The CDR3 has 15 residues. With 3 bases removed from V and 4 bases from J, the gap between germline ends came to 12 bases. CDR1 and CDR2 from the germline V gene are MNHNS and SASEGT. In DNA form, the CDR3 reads TGTGCCAGCAGTGAGGAGGGACACATTAATGAAAAACTGTTTTTT. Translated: CASSEEGHINEKLFF.

The CDR3 sequence: CASSVGTGETQYF. The CDR3 coding sequence is TGTGCCAGCAGCGTAGGGACAGGGGAGACCCAGTACTTC. The V gene is TRBV7-3, the J gene TRBJ2-5; 9 bases line up with TRBD1. Germline values: CDR1 SGHTA, CDR2 FQGTGA. Germline trimming cut 5 bases from V and 5 bases from J; bases unmatched to any gene: 3. This CDR3 has 13 residues.

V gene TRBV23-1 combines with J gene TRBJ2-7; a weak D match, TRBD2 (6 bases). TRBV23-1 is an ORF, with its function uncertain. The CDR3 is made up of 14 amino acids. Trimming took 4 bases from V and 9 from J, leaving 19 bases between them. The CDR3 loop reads CASSPSFLPGLQYF. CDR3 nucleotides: TGCGCCAGCAGTCCGTCGTTTCTTCCGGGACTGCAGTACTTC.

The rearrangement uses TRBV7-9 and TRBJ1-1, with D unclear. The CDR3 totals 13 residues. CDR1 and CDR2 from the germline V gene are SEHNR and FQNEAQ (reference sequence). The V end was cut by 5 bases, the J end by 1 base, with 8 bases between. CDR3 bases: TGTGCCAGCAGCCCACAAGGGAACACTGAAGCTTTCTTT. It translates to CASSPQGNTEAFF.

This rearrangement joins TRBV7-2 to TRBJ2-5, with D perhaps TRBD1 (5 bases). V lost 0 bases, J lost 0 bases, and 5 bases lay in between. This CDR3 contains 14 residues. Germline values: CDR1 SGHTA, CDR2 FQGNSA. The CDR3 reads CASSLAGDQETQYF. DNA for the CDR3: TGTGCCAGCAGCTTAGCAGGGGACCAAGAGACCCAGTACTTC.

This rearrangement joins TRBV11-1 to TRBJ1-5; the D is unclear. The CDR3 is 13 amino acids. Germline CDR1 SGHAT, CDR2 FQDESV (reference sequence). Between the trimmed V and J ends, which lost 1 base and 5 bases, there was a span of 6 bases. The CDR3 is CASSLGRDQPQHF. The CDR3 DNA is TGTGCCAGCAGCTTAGGGAGGGATCAGCCCCAGCATTTT.

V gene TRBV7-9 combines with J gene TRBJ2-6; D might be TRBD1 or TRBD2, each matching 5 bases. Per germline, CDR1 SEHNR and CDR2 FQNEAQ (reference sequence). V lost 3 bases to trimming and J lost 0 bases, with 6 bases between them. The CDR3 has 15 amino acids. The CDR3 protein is CASSFGGSGANVLTF. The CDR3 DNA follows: TGTGCCAGCAGCTTTGGGGGCTCTGGGGCCAACGTCCTGACTTTC.

The CDR3 here is CASSTRDRASPQHF. The CDR3 bases are TGTGCCAGCAGTACCCGGGACCGTGCGTCGCCCCAGCATTTT. This sequence joins TRBV27 and TRBJ1-5, with D possibly TRBD1 on 5 matching bases. V shed 5 bases and J shed 9 bases, with 17 bases lying between them. The CDR3 has 14 residues. Germline lookup yields CDR1 MNHEY and CDR2 SMNVEV (reference sequence).